Listed below are T cell receptor beta chains from one sample, sequenced in a study of blood T cell repertoires in COVID-19. TCRdb's copy holds only in-frame clones and misses some; the assay was immunoSEQ multiplex PCR. The data contain some 220,000 clones, around 84% of them singletons. Sequencing was carried out using peripheral blood. The source is a woman between 55 and 75 years old who had recovered from COVID-19. The CDR3 runs from the conserved cysteine through the conserved F or W. The order of the fields is V gene, D gene, J gene, CDR3 DNA, CDR3 protein. D genes are given only for firm matches.

v_gene: TRBV11-3
d_gene: TRBD2
j_gene: TRBJ2-3
CDR3nt: TGTGCCAGCAGCTTAGGGTGGCGGGGGGGCCGGCCAGATACGCAGTATTTT
CDR3aa: CASSLGWRGGRPDTQYF

v_gene: TRBV9
d_gene: NA
j_gene: TRBJ2-7
CDR3nt: TGTGCCAGCAGCGTAGCAGGCAGGTACGGCGAGCAGTACTTC
CDR3aa: CASSVAGRYGEQYF

v_gene: TRBV2
d_gene: NA
j_gene: TRBJ1-1
CDR3nt: TGTGCCAGTAGTCGGGACTCGAACACTGAAGCTTTCTTT
CDR3aa: CASSRDSNTEAFF

v_gene: TRBV5-1
d_gene: TRBD1
j_gene: TRBJ1-3
CDR3nt: TGCGCCAGCAGCTCAACGCCACAGGGGAACACCATATATTTT
CDR3aa: CASSSTPQGNTIYF

v_gene: TRBV2
d_gene: NA
j_gene: TRBJ1-1
CDR3nt: TGTGCCAGCAGCCTAAACACTGAAGCTTTCTTT
CDR3aa: CASSLNTEAFF

v_gene: TRBV19
d_gene: NA
j_gene: TRBJ2-7
CDR3nt: TGTGCCAGTAAGGATCGGTACAGCTCCTACGAGCAGTACTTC
CDR3aa: CASKDRYSSYEQYF

v_gene: TRBV2
d_gene: NA
j_gene: TRBJ1-5
CDR3nt: TGTGCCAGCAGTGAAGAGGAGGGCGGACGGCCCCAGCATTTT
CDR3aa: CASSEEEGGRPQHF

v_gene: TRBV15
d_gene: NA
j_gene: TRBJ1-1
CDR3nt: TGTGCCACCAGCAGAGTCTGGGGGACTACTGAAGCTTTCTTT
CDR3aa: CATSRVWGTTEAFF

v_gene: TRBV6-5
d_gene: TRBD1
j_gene: TRBJ1-1
CDR3nt: TGTGCCAGCAGTTACTCTGGGACAGGGAACACTGAAGCTTTCTTT
CDR3aa: CASSYSGTGNTEAFF

v_gene: TRBV5-1
d_gene: NA
j_gene: TRBJ2-2
CDR3nt: TGCGCCAGCAGCAAACTCAGCGAGATCGGGGAGCTGTTTTTT
CDR3aa: CASSKLSEIGELFF